This T cell receptor (beta chain) comes out of a study of identical twins. Study-level findings and limits: The study drew conclusions from cross-sectional statistical analysis, not from following the same donors.

V lost 1 base to trimming and J lost 7 bases, with 20 bases between them. This CDR3 has 16 amino acids. Germline V gene data show CDR1 as SGHRS and CDR2 as YFSETQ. Points on this clonotype: Its target is not known.

TCRdb analysed the 5' RACE reads with MiXCR anew, one entry per CDR3 protein. The table lists about 480,000 distinct CDR3 sequences, 14% of them singletons. These data were also reused for a study on yellow fever vaccine responses in identical twins.

The source material was CD4+ T cells sorted from blood. This receptor was obtained from a woman aged 18-29 years in good health. This rearrangement joins TRBV5-1 to TRBJ2-5; a possible D gene is TRBD2 (7 bases). The CDR3 loop reads CASSLSSSLGGGTQYF. Written as DNA, the CDR3 is TGCGCCAGCAGCTTGTCGTCAAGCCTAGGGGGGGGGACCCAGTACTTC.